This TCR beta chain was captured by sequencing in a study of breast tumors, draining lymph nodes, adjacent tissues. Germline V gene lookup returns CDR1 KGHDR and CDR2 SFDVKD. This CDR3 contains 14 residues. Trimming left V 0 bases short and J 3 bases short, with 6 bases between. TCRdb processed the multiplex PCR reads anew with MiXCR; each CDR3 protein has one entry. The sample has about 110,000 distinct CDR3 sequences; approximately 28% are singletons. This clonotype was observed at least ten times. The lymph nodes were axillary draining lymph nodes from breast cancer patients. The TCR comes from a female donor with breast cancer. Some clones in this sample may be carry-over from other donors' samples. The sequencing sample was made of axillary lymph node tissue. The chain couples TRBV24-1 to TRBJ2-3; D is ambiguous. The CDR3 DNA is TGTGCCACCAGTGATTTGAGAGGAACAGATACGCAGTATTTT. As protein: CATSDLRGTDTQYF.